The 2 T cell receptor beta chains below were found in one sample sequenced in a study of radiation and T cells in renal cell carcinoma. TCRdb's table, derived via immunoSEQ multiplex PCR, lists solely in-frame clones and lacks some. The repertoire includes approximately 92,000 clones, approximately 80% of them detected once, and roughly a tenth sits in the top ten. Time point meaning: blood 4 weeks post-SBRT, at nephrectomy. Treatment: 15 Gy SBRT to primary tumor, nephrectomy 4 weeks later. This specimen was blood, taken from a patient whose treatment included radiotherapy and nephrectomy. The receptors here all came from a man aged 50-60 years with renal cell carcinoma.

This rearrangement joins TRBV29-1 to TRBJ2-7, with D perhaps assigned TRBD1 or TRBD2 (5 bases each). Germline assignment: CDR1 SQVTM and CDR2 ANQGSEA. The CDR3 covers 16 residues. Trimming shortened V by 5 bases and J by 2 bases, and 22 bases separated the two germline ends. The CDR3 spells CSVFIPMGTGTYEQYF. Written as DNA, the CDR3 is TGCAGCGTTTTCATCCCCATGGGGACGGGGACCTACGAGCAGTACTTC.

This clone turned up a few times. This rearrangement joins TRBV19 to TRBJ1-6, with D perhaps TRBD1 (5 bases). The germline V gene encodes CDR1 LNHDA and CDR2 SQIVND (reference sequence). This CDR3 has 14 residues. Trimming took 5 bases from V and 8 from J, leaving 13 bases between them. The CDR3 reads CASSRTHDYSPLHF. The CDR3 coding sequence is TGTGCCAGTAGTCGGACACACGATTATTCACCCCTCCACTTT.